This TCR beta chain was sequenced for a study of PD-L1 blockade in urothelial cancer. Overall study context: Blood analysis occurred 3 weeks (second dose) and 6 weeks after treatment start. Per blood sample, T cells had a median of 141,255.

Sequencing used immunoSEQ multiplex PCR; TCRdb keeps in-frame clones, though not all of them. Among roughly 30,000 clones listed, approximately 80% were seen once. CDR1 SGHTS and CDR2 YDEGEE come from the germline V gene. V lost 0 bases and J 0 bases, leaving 7 bases between the germline ends. The CDR3 runs to 15 residues. Time point denoted: pretreatment peripheral blood. Patients each gave 1 to 8 samples, pretreatment and on-treatment. This sample comprised PBMCs, obtained around atezolizumab (anti-PD-L1) treatment. The chain recombines TRBV5-8 with TRBJ1-5; no definite D call. The sequence was obtained from a man in his fifties or sixties with urothelial cancer. This chain's CDR3 is CASSLDGYSNQPQHF. CDR3 nucleotides: TGTGCCAGCAGCTTGGACGGGTATAGCAATCAGCCCCAGCATTTT.